This T cell receptor (beta chain) was retrieved from a study of blood T cell repertoires in COVID-19. Whole-study context: COVID-19 samples, acute and convalescent, were from the United States, Italy and Spain.

V lost 1 base, J lost 2 bases, and 4 bases stayed unmatched. CDR1 is SGHDN and CDR2 is FVKESK in the germline V gene. The CDR3 is 15 amino acids. Assay used: immunoSEQ multiplex PCR; TCRdb lists only in-frame clones, some missing. The profile shows about 56,000 clones, 84% of them singletons. This sequence was found in an elderly woman with acute or convalescent COVID-19. The specimen sequenced was peripheral blood. This chain connects TRBV14 to TRBJ2-7; 8 bases align to TRBD2. CDR3 protein: CASSQAGGLTYEQYF. CDR3 nucleotide sequence: TGTGCCAGCAGCCAAGCGGGGGGGTTAACCTACGAGCAGTACTTC. Using reference TRBV14 and TRBJ2-7 for the parts outside the CDR3, the full variable domain is EAGVTQFPSHSVIEKGQTVTLRCDPISGHDNLYWYRRVMGKEIKFLLHFVKESKQDESGMPNNRFLAERTGGTYSTLKVQPAELEDSGVYFCASSQAGGLTYEQYFGPGTRLTVT.